What follows are 8 T cell receptor beta chains derived from one specimen sequenced in a study of beta chain features in type 1 diabetes. Every bit of the isolated RNA underwent reverse transcription, so sequencing read expressed TCRB transcripts. The method was immunoSEQ multiplex PCR; TCRdb's version includes in-frame clones alone and lacks a portion of them. This sample yields about 110,000 clones, of which roughly 43% are seen a single time; 0.06% to 0.075% belongs to the top ten. The sample comprised stem cell memory CD4+ T cells from blood. These receptors were collected from a woman between 18 and 30 years old in good health.

This chain uses TRBV5-1 with TRBJ1-2; TRBD1 aligns across 7 bases. CDR1 and CDR2 from the germline V gene are SGHRS and YFSETQ. The CDR3 runs to 15 residues. Trimming cost V 3 bases and J 7 bases; bases outside gene matches: 12. The CDR3 here is CASSSDGGGAGGYTF. DNA of the CDR3: TGCGCCAGCAGCTCTGACGGAGGGGGCGCAGGTGGCTACACCTTC.

The chain couples TRBV2 to TRBJ2-1; 8 bases line up with TRBD2. The V gene's germline CDR1 is SNHLY and CDR2 FYNNEI. The CDR3 covers 14 residues. V gave up 7 bases and J gave up 4 bases; unmatched junction bases: 6. The CDR3 DNA follows: TGTGCCAGCACGCTAGCGGGTCCTTACAATGAGCAGTTCTTC. Residues: CASTLAGPYNEQFF.

This clone was detected only a few times. The V call is TRBV5-4, the J call TRBJ1-2, with D hard to call. CDR1 is SGHNT, CDR2 YYREEE, per germline (reference sequence). Trimming cost V 3 bases and J 6 bases, with 12 bases left between them. The CDR3 length is 13 residues. CDR3 in amino acids: CASSSGPGNGYTF. CDR3 nucleotide sequence: TGTGCCAGCAGCTCCGGACCGGGGAATGGCTACACCTTC.

The V call is TRBV4-1, the J call TRBJ2-7; maybe TRBD1 (6 bases). Between the trimmed V and J ends, which lost 0 bases and 3 bases, there was a span of 18 bases. In germline, CDR1 is MGHRA, CDR2 YSYEKL. The CDR3 runs to 17 residues. CDR3 in amino acids: CASSQDSGARQYYEQYF. The CDR3 DNA reads as TGCGCCAGCAGCCAAGATTCAGGGGCACGACAATACTACGAGCAGTACTTC.

A few counts support this clone. The J gene is TRBJ2-3, the V gene TRBV4-3; 7 bases line up with TRBD2. This CDR3 has 16 amino acids. CDR1 is LGHNA, CDR2 YSLEER, per germline. Unmatched junction bases numbered 5, after V lost 0 bases and J lost 2 bases. The CDR3 here is CASSQEIGTITDTQYF. The CDR3, as DNA: TGCGCCAGCAGCCAAGAGATCGGGACTATCACAGATACGCAGTATTTT.

CDR3 loop: CASSYGLAGTGTQYF. Written as DNA, the CDR3 is TGCGCCAGCAGCTACGGACTAGCGGGAACCGGTACGCAGTATTTT. The chain is built from TRBV10-1 and TRBJ2-3; 12 bases match TRBD2. V trimming: 6 bases; J trimming: 8 bases; junction bases outside the gene matches: 9. CDR1 is WNHNN and CDR2 is SYGVQD in the germline V gene (reference sequence). The CDR3 totals 15 residues.

The sample holds a few counts of this clone. In nucleotides, the CDR3 is TGTGCCAGCAGCTTATGGCAGGGAACCTACGAGCAGTACTTC. Protein product: CASSLWQGTYEQYF. V gene TRBV13 combines with J gene TRBJ2-7; tentative D call: TRBD1 (5 bases). The CDR3 runs 14 residues. V was cut by 2 bases and J by 2 bases, with 10 bases left in between. CDR1 and CDR2 from the germline V gene are PRHDT and FYEKMQ (reference sequence).

The chain's CDR3 is CASSLATYEQYF. The CDR3 coding sequence is TGTGCCAGCAGCTTAGCCACTTACGAGCAGTACTTC. This chain connects TRBV7-2 to TRBJ2-7; D not resolved. The germline V and J ends were trimmed by 0 bases and 4 bases, with 4 bases remaining between them. The CDR3 runs 12 residues. Germline V CDR1 and CDR2: SGHTA, FQGNSA.